The 26 T cell receptor beta chains below were found in one sample sequenced in a study of glioma-infiltrating T cells after dendritic cell vaccination. The table came from immunoSEQ multiplex PCR; TCRdb's copy has only in-frame clones and leaves some out. The repertoire holds 85,000 or so clones, with about 85% as singletons. Sample time point: after dendritic cell vaccination, including at tumor progression/relapse. The sample in question was blood, obtained after dendritic cell vaccination. These receptors originate from a human donor with glioblastoma.

This clone was counted only a few times. This chain connects TRBV11-2 to TRBJ2-7; D is possibly TRBD2 (6 bases). The CDR3 has 16 amino acids. The V end lost 5 bases, the J end lost 3 bases, and 20 bases lay between the germline ends. CDR1 and CDR2 (germline): SGHAT, FQNNGV. In DNA form, the CDR3 reads TGTGCCAGCAGCCACCGAAGGGCGGGGAAACACTACGAGCAGTACTTC. It specifies CASSHRRAGKHYEQYF. Full variable domain (rest looked up from reference TRBV11-2 and TRBJ2-7): EAGVAQSPRYKIIEKRQSVAFWCNPISGHATLYWYQQILGQGPKLLIQFQNNGVVDDSQLPKDRFSAERLKGVDSTLKIQPAKLEDSAVYLCASSHRRAGKHYEQYFGPGTRLTVT.

The CDR3 here is CASRNGVAGDTQYF. Written as DNA, the CDR3 is TGTGCCAGCAGAAATGGGGTAGCGGGAGATACGCAGTATTTT. The V gene is TRBV5-4, the J gene TRBJ2-3; 7 nucleotides agree with TRBD2. The germline V gene has CDR1 SGHNT and CDR2 YYREEE (reference sequence). Trimming at V came to 5 bases and at J to 5 bases, leaving 8 bases not matched to a gene. This CDR3 spans 14 amino acids.

The rearrangement joins TRBV4-1 to TRBJ1-5; 7 positions agree with TRBD1. The V and J ends lost 4 bases and 4 bases, in that order; junction bases with no gene match: 13. Germline CDR1 and CDR2: MGHRA and YSYEKL. CDR3 size: 17 residues. The CDR3 region has the DNA TGCGCCAGCAGCCCAGGGGGGAGAGCTCTCTTAAATCAGCCCCAGCATTTT. It specifies CASSPGGRALLNQPQHF.

The chain links TRBV9 to TRBJ2-1, with 8 bases matching TRBD1. The V segment lost 0 bases and the J segment 0 bases; nucleotides outside the gene matches: 5. The CDR3 has 17 residues. Germline V gene sequence: CDR1 SGDLS, CDR2 YYNGEE. This CDR3 is CASSVATGGNSYNEQFF. The CDR3 DNA reads TGTGCCAGCAGCGTAGCTACAGGGGGGAACTCCTACAATGAGCAGTTCTTC.

J is TRBJ2-2 and V is TRBV5-1; D perhaps matches TRBD1 (5 bases). Germline CDR1 and CDR2: SGHRS and YFSETQ. V dropped 0 bases and J dropped 1 base, with 7 bases sitting between them. The CDR3 spans 15 residues. DNA for the CDR3: TGCGCCAGCAGCTTGGGGGGCCGGAACACCGGGGAGCTGTTTTTT. It translates to CASSLGGRNTGELFF.

This clone came up a few times. The gene calls are TRBV4-1 and TRBJ2-7; TRBD2 is a possible D gene (5 bases). V was shortened by 1 base and J by 0 bases, with 13 bases between the two germline ends. Germline lookup yields CDR1 MGHRA and CDR2 YSYEKL. There are 16 residues in the CDR3. As DNA, the CDR3 is TGCGCCAGCAGCCAAGCTCGGGGTACGGGCTCCTACGAGCAGTACTTC. This translates into CASSQARGTGSYEQYF.

At least ten counts were recorded for this clone. The chain recombines TRBV2 with TRBJ2-2; maybe TRBD2 (5 bases). CDR3 size: 14 residues. Germline assignment: CDR1 SNHLY and CDR2 FYNNEI. The V gene lost 5 bases and the J gene lost 5 bases, with 12 bases spanning the gap. CDR3 residues: CASSQSSRTGELFF. DNA of the CDR3: TGTGCCAGCAGTCAATCTAGCAGGACCGGGGAGCTGTTTTTT.

V is TRBV9 and J is TRBJ2-3; 7 nucleotides line up with TRBD2. The CDR3 has 21 residues. Germline values: CDR1 SGDLS, CDR2 YYNGEE. Germline trimming cut 0 bases from V and 2 bases from J; bases unmatched to any gene: 21. The CDR3 spells CASSVALSGVPPSRITDTQYF. The CDR3 nucleotides read TGTGCCAGCAGCGTAGCTCTCAGCGGGGTACCACCCTCGCGAATCACAGATACGCAGTATTTT.

This chain uses TRBV6-5 with TRBJ2-1, with D possibly TRBD1 on 5 matching bases. The CDR3 loop spans 14 amino acids. Germline values: CDR1 MNHEY, CDR2 SVGAGI. V lost 5 bases, J lost 4 bases, and 12 bases lay in between. The CDR3 nucleotides read TGTGCCAGCAGTAGGGGCTCCTGGTACAATGAGCAGTTCTTC. Its protein product is CASSRGSWYNEQFF.

The gene calls are TRBV19 and TRBJ2-2, with 11 positions matching TRBD2. The CDR3 extends over 15 amino acids. CDR1 LNHDA and CDR2 SQIVND come from the germline V gene (reference sequence). After removal of 8 bases from V and 5 bases from J, the junction contained 7 bases not matched to a gene. The CDR3 is CASRTSGGVTGELFF. The CDR3 coding sequence is TGTGCCAGTCGCACTAGCGGGGGTGTAACCGGGGAGCTGTTTTTT.

The genes are TRBV5-4 and TRBJ2-3, with 13 bases identical to TRBD2. The CDR3 loop spans 16 amino acids. Germline CDR1 SGHNT, CDR2 YYREEE (reference sequence). Trimming cost V 3 bases and J 3 bases; bases outside gene matches: 4. The CDR3 region is CASSSTSGGGTDTQYF. CDR3 nucleotides: TGTGCCAGCAGCTCTACTAGCGGGGGGGGGACAGATACGCAGTATTTT. The entire variable domain, with the rest obtained from reference TRBV5-4 and TRBJ2-3, is as follows: ETGVTQSPTHLIKTRGQQVTLRCSSQSGHNTVSWYQQALGQGPQFIFQYYREEENGRGNFPPRFSGLQFPNYSSELNVNALELDDSALYLCASSSTSGGGTDTQYFGPGTRLTVL.

The chain carries TRBV27 and TRBJ1-6; TRBD1 matches at 11 bases. The CDR3 totals 17 residues. With V trimmed by 4 bases and J by 3 bases, 5 bases remained unmatched. CDR1 and CDR2 from the germline V gene are MNHEY and SMNVEV (reference sequence). DNA of the CDR3: TGTGCCAGCAGTTCCCGGACAGGGGGCATCTATAATTCACCCCTCCACTTT. Encoded protein: CASSSRTGGIYNSPLHF.

V usage is TRBV5-1 and J usage is TRBJ2-7, with TRBD1 matching over 8 bases. V lost 4 bases to trimming and J lost 0 bases; unmatched junction nucleotides: 3. Per the germline V gene, CDR1 is SGHRS and CDR2 is YFSETQ. The CDR3 is 14 residues long. The CDR3 nucleotides are TGCGCCAGCAGCGAAGGACAGGGCTCCTACGAGCAGTACTTC. Its translation: CASSEGQGSYEQYF.

This rearrangement joins TRBV5-1 to TRBJ2-7; 13 positions agree with TRBD2. Germline V gene data show CDR1 as SGHRS and CDR2 as YFSETQ. The CDR3 has 17 residues. V lost 0 bases to trimming and J lost 0 bases; unmatched junction nucleotides: 3. In DNA form, the CDR3 reads TGCGCCAGCAGCTTGGCGGGGACTAGCGGGATCTCCTACGAGCAGTACTTC. Protein product: CASSLAGTSGISYEQYF.

The chain is built from TRBV7-8 and TRBJ1-4; D is possibly TRBD1 (5 bases). V was trimmed by 6 bases and J by 4 bases, leaving 12 bases between them. Germline values: CDR1 SGHVS, CDR2 FQNEAQ. This CDR3 has 14 amino acids. This CDR3 reads CASRLGGFNEKLFF. DNA for the CDR3: TGTGCCAGCAGATTGGGGGGGTTTAATGAAAAACTGTTTTTT.

The chain couples TRBV19 to TRBJ1-5, with D tentatively TRBD1 (6 bases). The V gene's germline CDR1 is LNHDA and CDR2 SQIVND (reference sequence). Trimming took 3 bases from V and 0 from J, leaving 15 bases between them. The CDR3 consists of 17 residues. In nucleotides, the CDR3 is TGTGCCAGTAGTATGGCTGGGCAGGGGCTTAGCAATCAGCCCCAGCATTTT. Protein: CASSMAGQGLSNQPQHF. Combining the CDR3 with reference TRBV19 and TRBJ1-5 gives the whole variable domain DGGITQSPKYLFRKEGQNVTLSCEQNLNHDAMYWYRQDPGQGLRLIYYSQIVNDFQKGDIAEGYSVSREKKESFPLTVTSAQKNPTAFYLCASSMAGQGLSNQPQHFGDGTRLSIL.

The J gene is TRBJ2-7, the V gene TRBV9; TRBD2 aligns across 16 bases. The CDR3 sequence is 16 residues long. Germline V CDR1 and CDR2: SGDLS, YYNGEE. The V gene end was trimmed by 0 bases and the J gene end by 4 bases; junction bases not matched to a gene: 1. CDR3 bases: TGTGCCAGCAGCGTAGGGGGACTAGCGGGAGGGTACGAGCAGTACTTC. Translated: CASSVGGLAGGYEQYF.

This clone was seen a single time. The V and J genes are TRBV11-2 and TRBJ1-2; D unclear. The germline V and J ends were trimmed by 1 base and 7 bases, with 7 bases remaining between them. There are 12 residues in the CDR3. Germline CDR1 and CDR2: SGHAT and FQNNGV. The CDR3 DNA sequence: TGTGCCAGCAGCTTAGTTGACACTGGCTACACCTTC. Its protein product is CASSLVDTGYTF.

The gene calls are TRBV7-8 and TRBJ2-7; D possibly corresponds to TRBD1 (6 bases). The CDR3 sequence is 16 residues long. The germline V and J ends were trimmed by 4 bases and 1 base, with 17 bases remaining between them. Germline V gene lookup returns CDR1 SGHVS and CDR2 FQNEAQ. The CDR3 coding sequence is TGTGCCAGCAGCTCCACGGGACAAGAATCTTCCTACGAGCAGTACTTC. This sequence encodes CASSSTGQESSYEQYF.

The rearrangement uses TRBV28 and TRBJ2-3; 12 nucleotides line up with TRBD2. This CDR3 has 17 residues. Germline V gene data show CDR1 as MDHEN and CDR2 as SYDVKM. With 5 bases clipped from V and 10 bases from J, the junction kept 16 bases outside the gene matches. This CDR3 reads CASSPSLLAGGPFSQYF. The CDR3 DNA reads as TGTGCCAGCAGTCCCTCACTACTAGCGGGAGGCCCATTTTCGCAGTATTTT.

The rearrangement joins TRBV29-1 to TRBJ2-3; the D gene is possibly TRBD2 (6 bases). Per the germline V gene, CDR1 is SQVTM and CDR2 is ANQGSEA. Trimming cost V 2 bases and J 0 bases, with 15 bases left between them. This CDR3 is 16 amino acids long. The CDR3 region has the DNA TGCAGCGTTGAAATTCGGAGGGACGGGAGCACAGATACGCAGTATTTT. Amino acids: CSVEIRRDGSTDTQYF.

V gene TRBV7-2 combines with J gene TRBJ1-4, with a weak D call TRBD1 (5 bases). The CDR3 totals 14 residues. Trimming removed 5 bases at V and 4 bases at J, with 11 bases between. The germline CDR1 and CDR2 sequences are SGHTA and FQGNSA. The CDR3 bases are TGTGCCAGCAGCCCTCGGGACTTTAATGAAAAACTGTTTTTT. As protein: CASSPRDFNEKLFF.

This clone was picked up one time. The chain combines TRBV29-1 with TRBJ2-5; 8 bases fit TRBD1. V was clipped by 7 bases and J by 2 bases; unmatched bases: 3. The CDR3 is 12 amino acids. CDR1 is SQVTM and CDR2 is ANQGSEA in the germline V gene. CDR3: CSGGDRQETQYF. CDR3 nucleotide sequence: TGCAGCGGAGGGGACAGGCAAGAGACCCAGTACTTC.

Regarding this clone: This CDR3 is also generated by other DNA sequences in the sample. The chain joins TRBV27 to TRBJ2-1; 8 bases are shared with TRBD2. With V trimmed by 8 bases and J by 1 base, 7 bases remained unmatched. Germline V lookup: CDR1 MNHEY, CDR2 SMNVEV (reference sequence). The CDR3 consists of 15 residues. CDR3 bases: TGTGCCAGCCTCCGGGGGGGAAGTTCCTACAATGAGCAGTTCTTC. Amino acids: CASLRGGSSYNEQFF.

This clone was observed once. CDR3: CASRQTGGRGGYTF. In DNA, the CDR3 is TGTGCCAGCAGGCAGACAGGGGGCCGGGGGGGCTACACCTTC. The V call is TRBV27, the J call TRBJ1-2; TRBD1 agrees at 10 bases. V shed 6 bases and J 8 bases; nucleotides not matched to a gene: 9. Germline values: CDR1 MNHEY, CDR2 SMNVEV (reference sequence). This CDR3 is 14 amino acids long.

The chain links TRBV4-3 to TRBJ2-1; 9 bases are a match to TRBD1. From germline, CDR1 is LGHNA and CDR2 YSLEER. Trimming cost V 3 bases and J 6 bases; bases outside gene matches: 9. This CDR3 spans 16 amino acids. The CDR3 reads CASSHGTGYSLNEQFF. CDR3 sequence (DNA): TGCGCCAGCAGCCACGGGACAGGGTACTCTCTCAATGAGCAGTTCTTC.